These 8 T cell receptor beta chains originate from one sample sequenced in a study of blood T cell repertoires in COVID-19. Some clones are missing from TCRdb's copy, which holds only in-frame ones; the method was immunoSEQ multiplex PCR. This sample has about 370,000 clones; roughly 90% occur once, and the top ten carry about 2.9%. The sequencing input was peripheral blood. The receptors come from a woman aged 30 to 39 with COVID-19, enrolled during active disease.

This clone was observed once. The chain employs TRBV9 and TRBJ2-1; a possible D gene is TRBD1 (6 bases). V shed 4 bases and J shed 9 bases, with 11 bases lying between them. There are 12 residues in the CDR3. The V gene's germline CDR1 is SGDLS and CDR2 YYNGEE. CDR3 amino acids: CASSPGQLEQFF. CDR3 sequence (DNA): TGTGCCAGCAGCCCCGGACAGCTTGAGCAGTTCTTC. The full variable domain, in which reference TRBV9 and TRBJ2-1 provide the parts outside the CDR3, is DSGVTQTPKHLITATGQRVTLRCSPRSGDLSVYWYQQSLDQGLQFLIQYYNGEERAKGNILERFSAQQFPDLHSELNLSSLELGDSALYFCASSPGQLEQFFGPGTRLTVL.

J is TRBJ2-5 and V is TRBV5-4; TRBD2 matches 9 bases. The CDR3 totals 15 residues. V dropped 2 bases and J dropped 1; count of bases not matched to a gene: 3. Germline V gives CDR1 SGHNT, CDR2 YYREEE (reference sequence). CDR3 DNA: TGTGCCAGCAGCTTAGAGCGGGGGGTCCAAGAGACCCAGTACTTC. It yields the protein CASSLERGVQETQYF.

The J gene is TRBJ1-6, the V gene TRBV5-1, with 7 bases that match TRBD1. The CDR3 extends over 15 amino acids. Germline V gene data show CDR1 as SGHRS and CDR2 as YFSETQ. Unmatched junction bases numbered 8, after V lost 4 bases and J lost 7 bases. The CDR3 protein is CASSDTGVRNSPLHF. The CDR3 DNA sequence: TGCGCCAGCAGCGACACAGGGGTGAGGAATTCACCCCTCCACTTT. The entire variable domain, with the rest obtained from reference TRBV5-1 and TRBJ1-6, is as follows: KAGVTQTPRYLIKTRGQQVTLSCSPISGHRSVSWYQQTPGQGLQFLFEYFSETQRNKGNFPGRFSGRQFSNSRSEMNVSTLELGDSALYLCASSDTGVRNSPLHFGNGTRLTVT.

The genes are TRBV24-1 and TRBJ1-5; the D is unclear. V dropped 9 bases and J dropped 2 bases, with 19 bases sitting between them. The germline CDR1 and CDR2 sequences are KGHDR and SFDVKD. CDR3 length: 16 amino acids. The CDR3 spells CATGSRAWAGNQPQHF. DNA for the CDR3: TGTGCCACCGGGAGTAGGGCGTGGGCAGGCAATCAGCCCCAGCATTTT.

The CDR3 loop reads CASSLGGTSGRAVEQFF. CDR3 DNA sequence: TGTGCCAGCAGCTTAGGAGGGACTAGCGGGAGGGCCGTTGAGCAGTTCTTC. V is TRBV7-2 and J is TRBJ2-1; 16 bases align to TRBD2. This CDR3 region has 17 residues. CDR1 and CDR2 from the germline V gene are SGHTA and FQGNSA. Trimming at V came to 1 base and at J to 9 bases, leaving 6 bases not matched to a gene.

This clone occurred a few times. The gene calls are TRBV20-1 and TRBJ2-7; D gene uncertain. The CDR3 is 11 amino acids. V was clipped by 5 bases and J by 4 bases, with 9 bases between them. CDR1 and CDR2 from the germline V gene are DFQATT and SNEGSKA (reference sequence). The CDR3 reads CSARVQYEQYF. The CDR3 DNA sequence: TGCAGTGCTCGGGTGCAGTACGAGCAGTACTTC.

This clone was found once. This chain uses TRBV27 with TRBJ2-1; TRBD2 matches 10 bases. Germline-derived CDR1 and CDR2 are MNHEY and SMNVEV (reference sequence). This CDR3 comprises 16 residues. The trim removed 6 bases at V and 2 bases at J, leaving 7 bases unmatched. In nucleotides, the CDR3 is TGTGCCAGCAGACTAGGAGCGGGGGGGCCCTACAATGAGCAGTTCTTC. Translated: CASRLGAGGPYNEQFF.

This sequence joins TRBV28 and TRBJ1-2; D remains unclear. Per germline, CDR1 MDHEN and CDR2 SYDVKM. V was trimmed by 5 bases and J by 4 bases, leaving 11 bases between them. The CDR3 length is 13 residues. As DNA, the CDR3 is TGTGCCAGCAGTCTGGGAGCAATCTATGGCTACACCTTC. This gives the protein CASSLGAIYGYTF.